The next 29 T cell receptor beta chains were all read from a single sample in a study of CD8 T cells in ankylosing spondylitis. Study-level findings and limits: Apparently characteristic of ankylosing spondylitis blood was a TCR beta motif (roughly eight highly homologous variants).

The antigens of these receptors remain unknown. In TCRdb, the 5' RACE reads were re-called with MiXCR into one record per CDR3 protein. The table shows about 540,000 distinct CDR3 sequences, with 9.5% to 15% occurring only once. Sample: blood, either unsorted or a sorted T cell fraction (not recorded which). The receptors were gathered from a male donor with ankylosing spondylitis.

This clonotype was picked up many times. This sequence joins TRBV7-2 and TRBJ2-1, with D tentatively TRBD2 (6 bases). The V and J ends lost 3 bases and 8 bases respectively, with 14 bases between them. Germline assignment: CDR1 SGHTA and CDR2 FQGNSA. There are 14 residues in the CDR3. The CDR3 sequence is CASSFPRWGDEQFF. In DNA, the CDR3 is TGTGCCAGCAGCTTCCCCCGATGGGGGGATGAGCAGTTCTTC.

The CDR3 nucleotides are TGTGCCAGCAGCCAGACCCTCTACAATGAGCAGTTCTTC. It codes for CASSQTLYNEQFF. The rearrangement uses TRBV4-2 and TRBJ2-1; D is ambiguous. CDR1 and CDR2 from the germline V gene are LGHNA and YNFKEQ. Trimming stripped 3 bases from V and 3 bases from J, with 6 bases between. The CDR3 is 13 amino acids.

This chain uses TRBV20-1 with TRBJ2-3; 8 bases are shared with TRBD1. Germline values: CDR1 DFQATT, CDR2 SNEGSKA (reference sequence). The CDR3 consists of 15 residues. V was clipped by 2 bases and J by 5 bases; unmatched bases: 9. As DNA, the CDR3 is TGCAGTGCTAGAACCGACAGGGGCGCTGGAGATACGCAGTATTTT. Encoded protein: CSARTDRGAGDTQYF.

J is TRBJ1-5 and V is TRBV20-1, with 7 bases identical to TRBD1. The CDR3 consists of 12 residues. Germline assignment: CDR1 DFQATT and CDR2 SNEGSKA (reference sequence). V lost 8 bases, J lost 5 bases, and 6 bases stayed unmatched. CDR3 DNA sequence: TGCAGTCCCCCAGGGGGGGATCAGCCCCAGCATTTT. Its translation: CSPPGGDQPQHF.

This clonotype has more than one count but fewer than ten. The chain links TRBV14 to TRBJ2-1, with 8 bases fitting TRBD2. This CDR3 spans 18 amino acids. Germline CDR1 is SGHDN and CDR2 is FVKESK. J lost 5 bases, V lost 1 base, and 13 bases had no gene match. DNA of the CDR3: TGTGCCAGCAGCCAAGTTCGAAGGGCTAGCGGGCCTAACAATGAGCAGTTCTTC. Residues: CASSQVRRASGPNNEQFF.

This clonotype was found a few times. This chain uses TRBV7-9 with TRBJ2-3; D is ambiguous. This CDR3 spans 12 amino acids. Between the trimmed V and J ends, which lost 6 bases and 7 bases, there was a span of 11 bases. The V gene's germline CDR1 is SEHNR and CDR2 FQNEAQ (reference sequence). This chain's CDR3 is CASSLADYTQYF. The CDR3 DNA reads as TGTGCCAGCAGTCTCGCAGATTATACGCAGTATTTT.

V gene TRBV20-1 combines with J gene TRBJ1-2; no firm D call. The V gene's germline CDR1 is DFQATT and CDR2 SNEGSKA (reference sequence). Trimming stripped 0 bases from V and 2 bases from J, with 10 bases between. CDR3 length: 14 residues. The CDR3 reads CSARDQRRNYGYTF. Here the CDR3 DNA reads TGCAGTGCTAGAGATCAAAGGAGAAACTATGGCTACACCTTC.

V gene TRBV2 combines with J gene TRBJ1-1; tentative D call: TRBD1 (6 bases). V was trimmed by 6 bases and J by 0 bases, leaving 11 bases between them. Germline values: CDR1 SNHLY, CDR2 FYNNEI. The CDR3 spans 14 residues. The CDR3: CASRVGALNTEAFF. CDR3 nucleotide sequence: TGTGCCAGCAGAGTGGGGGCTCTGAACACTGAAGCTTTCTTT. The whole variable domain, remainder taken from reference TRBV2 and TRBJ1-1, is EPEVTQTPSHQVTQMGQEVILRCVPISNHLYFYWYRQILGQKVEFLVSFYNNEISEKSEIFDDQFSVERPDGSNFTLKIRSTKLEDSAMYFCASRVGALNTEAFFGQGTRLTVV.

This clonotype was detected many times. The chain recombines TRBV7-9 with TRBJ2-5, with 7 bases matching TRBD1. This CDR3 region has 13 residues. Germline CDR1 and CDR2: SEHNR and FQNEAQ (reference sequence). V lost 5 bases to trimming and J lost 4 bases; unmatched junction nucleotides: 4. For the CDR3, the DNA is TGTGCCAGCAGCCAGGGACAGACAGAGACCCAGTACTTC. Translation gives CASSQGQTETQYF.

This clonotype showed up many times. This rearrangement joins TRBV7-7 to TRBJ2-2; D unclear. CDR3 length equals 16 residues. The V end lost 1 base, the J end lost 6 bases, and 15 bases lay between the germline ends. The germline V gene encodes CDR1 SSHAT and CDR2 FNYEAQ (reference sequence). CDR3: CASSLESSLASGELFF. The DNA for the CDR3 is TGTGCCAGCAGCTTAGAGTCGTCTCTCGCTTCCGGGGAGCTGTTTTTT. The complete variable domain, with remaining parts taken from reference TRBV7-7 and TRBJ2-2, reads GAGVSQSPRYKVTKRGQDVTLRCDPISSHATLYWYQQALGQGPEFLTYFNYEAQPDKSGLPSDRFSAERPEGSISTLTIQRTEQRDSAMYRCASSLESSLASGELFFGEGSRLTVL.

V and J are TRBV11-3 and TRBJ2-1, with 7 bases identical to TRBD2. Germline values: CDR1 SGHNT, CDR2 YENEEA. J gave up 6 bases and V 5 bases, and 7 bases lay outside the gene matches. The CDR3 sequence is 14 residues long. CDR3 DNA: TGTGCCAGCAGCCGAGTAGCGGGTGCCAATGAGCAGTTCTTC. Its protein is CASSRVAGANEQFF.

Many counts were recorded for this clonotype. V is TRBV5-1 and J is TRBJ1-1, with a possible D match to TRBD1 (6 bases). The CDR3 is made up of 15 amino acids. Germline V gives CDR1 SGHRS, CDR2 YFSETQ. The V gene lost 0 bases and the J gene lost 0 bases, with 9 bases spanning the gap. CDR3 nucleotides: TGCGCCAGCAGCTTGGGGGGGACACTGAACACTGAAGCTTTCTTT. This translates into CASSLGGTLNTEAFF.

This clonotype came up a few times. The rearrangement uses TRBV20-1 and TRBJ2-1, with TRBD2 matching 15 bases. The V and J ends lost 2 bases and 4 bases, in that order; junction bases with no gene match: 15. This CDR3 comprises 20 residues. Germline assignment: CDR1 DFQATT and CDR2 SNEGSKA (reference sequence). The CDR3 sequence is CSARLIHGLAGGPRYNEQFF. The CDR3 DNA sequence: TGCAGTGCTAGACTGATTCACGGACTAGCGGGAGGGCCGAGGTACAATGAGCAGTTCTTC.

This clonotype was observed many times. This chain links TRBV5-1 with TRBJ2-1; tentatively, D is TRBD2 (6 bases). Trimming removed 3 bases at V and 5 bases at J, with 9 bases between. Germline V gene sequence: CDR1 SGHRS, CDR2 YFSETQ. CDR3 length: 13 residues. The CDR3 nucleotides read TGCGCCAGCAGCTGGGACTGGAACAATGAGCAGTTCTTC. Protein product: CASSWDWNNEQFF. Supplemented by reference TRBV5-1 and TRBJ2-1, the full variable domain reads KAGVTQTPRYLIKTRGQQVTLSCSPISGHRSVSWYQQTPGQGLQFLFEYFSETQRNKGNFPGRFSGRQFSNSRSEMNVSTLELGDSALYLCASSWDWNNEQFFGPGTRLTVL.

The rearrangement joins TRBV20-1 to TRBJ1-2; 7 positions match TRBD1. The CDR3 contains 12 residues. J lost 8 bases, V lost 3 bases, and 6 bases had no gene match. Germline CDR1 DFQATT, CDR2 SNEGSKA (reference sequence). The DNA of the CDR3 is TGCAGTGCTAGGACGACAGGGACCGGCTACACCTTC. Its translation: CSARTTGTGYTF.

This clonotype was seen at least ten times. The chain has TRBV4-1 and TRBJ1-1; TRBD1 matches at 7 bases. CDR1 and CDR2 from the germline V gene are MGHRA and YSYEKL. This CDR3 is built from 15 residues. The J segment lost 0 bases and the V segment lost 3 bases, leaving 4 bases of the junction unmatched. For the CDR3, the DNA is TGCGCCAGCAGCCAGAGACAGGGCCTGAACACTGAAGCTTTCTTT. Translation: CASSQRQGLNTEAFF.

This clonotype showed up many times. The CDR3 is CAWSLTGVGANVLTF. Here the CDR3 DNA reads TGTGCCTGGAGCCTTACAGGGGTTGGGGCCAACGTCCTGACTTTC. This chain uses TRBV30 with TRBJ2-6, with TRBD1 identical over 7 bases. Per the germline V gene, CDR1 is GTSNPN and CDR2 is SVGIG (reference sequence). The CDR3 has 15 amino acids. The ends lost 3 bases at V and 3 bases at J; junction bases unmatched: 5.

The chain carries TRBV7-8 and TRBJ2-5; D ambiguous. Between the trimmed V and J ends, which lost 0 bases and 2 bases, there was a span of 13 bases. Germline CDR1 and CDR2: SGHVS and FQNEAQ. This CDR3 region has 16 residues. CDR3 amino acids: CASSLALSATQETQYF. CDR3 nucleotides: TGTGCCAGCAGCTTAGCGCTGAGCGCTACACAAGAGACCCAGTACTTC.

This clonotype was seen just once. V and J are TRBV20-1 and TRBJ1-2; maybe TRBD1 (5 bases). V shed 6 bases and J shed 1 base, with 12 bases lying between them. Germline V gene sequence: CDR1 DFQATT, CDR2 SNEGSKA (reference sequence). There are 13 residues in the CDR3. The CDR3 is CSARGRFNYGYTF. The CDR3 nucleotides read TGCAGTGCCCGGGGACGGTTTAACTATGGCTACACCTTC.

The chain combines TRBV20-1 with TRBJ2-2, with TRBD2 matching over 9 bases. This CDR3 has 16 amino acids. The germline V gene encodes CDR1 DFQATT and CDR2 SNEGSKA (reference sequence). Trimming at V came to 5 bases and at J to 1 base, leaving 8 bases not matched to a gene. The CDR3: CSAGKAGGLNTGELFF. The DNA for the CDR3 is TGCAGTGCTGGAAAAGCGGGAGGCTTGAACACCGGGGAGCTGTTTTTT.

This chain connects TRBV5-8 to TRBJ2-1, with 8 bases aligning to TRBD2. V lost 4 bases and J lost 8; bases outside the gene matches: 11. The CDR3 has 15 residues. The germline gives CDR1 SGHTS, CDR2 YDEGEE. CDR3: CASSLSGSGKYEQFF. DNA of the CDR3: TGTGCCAGCAGCCTAAGCGGGAGTGGTAAATATGAGCAGTTCTTC.

This clonotype was seen a handful of times. The chain links TRBV23-1 to TRBJ2-2; 10 bases line up with TRBD1. TRBV23-1 is an ORF, and what it does is uncertain. The junction had 10 bases not matched to a gene; V was cut back by 4 bases and J by 5 bases. The length of the CDR3 is 17 residues. CDR3 in DNA: TGCGCCAGCAGTCCAACCCGAAGACAGGGGGCTACCGGGGAGCTGTTTTTT. Translated: CASSPTRRQGATGELFF.

V gene TRBV20-1 combines with J gene TRBJ2-5; D remains unclear. The CDR3 spans 13 residues. V was clipped by 5 bases and J by 5 bases, with 15 bases between them. Germline V gene sequence: CDR1 DFQATT, CDR2 SNEGSKA (reference sequence). CDR3 sequence: CSAAQVGLETQYF. The CDR3 DNA follows: TGCAGTGCTGCCCAAGTGGGTCTGGAGACCCAGTACTTC.

This clonotype was observed at least ten times. The rearrangement uses TRBV20-1 and TRBJ2-1; 11 nucleotides align to TRBD2. V was clipped by 5 bases and J by 7 bases; unmatched bases: 10. Germline CDR1 and CDR2: DFQATT and SNEGSKA (reference sequence). The CDR3 is 15 amino acids. CDR3 DNA sequence: TGCAGTGCTCCCCCACTAGCGGGAGCCTGGAATGAGCAGTTCTTC. It codes for CSAPPLAGAWNEQFF.

As to this clonotype: Its ends do not fully match the called genes, so a read error is possible. The V call is TRBV20-1, the J call TRBJ2-3; 12 nucleotides line up with TRBD2. This CDR3 is 13 amino acids long. Germline CDR1 and CDR2: DFQATT and SNEGSKA (reference sequence). The CDR3 bases are TGCAGTCCTAGCGGGAGGGGCACAGATACGCAGTATTTT. Translating it yields CSPSGRGTDTQYF.

CDR3 sequence: CSASRVGSYNEQFF. Here the CDR3 DNA reads TGCAGTGCTAGCAGGGTGGGGTCCTACAATGAGCAGTTCTTC. V gene TRBV20-1 combines with J gene TRBJ2-1, with a possible D match to TRBD1 (5 bases). V was clipped by 3 bases and J by 1 base, with 10 bases between them. Germline V gives CDR1 DFQATT, CDR2 SNEGSKA (reference sequence). The CDR3 has 14 amino acids.

This clonotype was counted only a few times. The rearrangement uses TRBV12-3 or TRBV12-4 and TRBJ1-2; weak D call: TRBD1 (6 bases). This CDR3 spans 13 amino acids. The ends were cut back, 5 bases at V and 7 bases at J, with 14 bases in the middle. The CDR3 reads CASSATGAGGYTF. For the CDR3, the DNA is TGTGCCAGCAGTGCGACAGGTGCTGGTGGCTACACCTTC.

In its sample, this clonotype was seen a few times. The chain couples TRBV20-1 to TRBJ1-3, with unresolved D. Germline V CDR1 and CDR2: DFQATT, SNEGSKA (reference sequence). Trimming took 3 bases from V and 3 from J, leaving 12 bases between them. The CDR3 is made up of 14 amino acids. The CDR3 coding sequence is TGCAGTGCTAGGTCCGGGGTCGGTGGAAACACCATATATTTT. Its translation is CSARSGVGGNTIYF.

This chain uses TRBV24-1 with TRBJ2-3, with D tentatively TRBD1 or TRBD2 (5 bases each). Germline V gives CDR1 KGHDR, CDR2 SFDVKD. CDR3 length equals 14 residues. Trimming took off 10 bases at V and 8 bases at J, with 21 bases between the two ends. Written as DNA, the CDR3 is TGTGCCACAGGGGACGGTTTTGATTTTGGTACGCAGTATTTT. This gives the protein CATGDGFDFGTQYF.